The T cell receptor beta chain under discussion was sequenced for a study of OX40 agonist ivuxolimab in advanced cancers. Study results and limitations: Partial responders receiving 0.1-3.0 mg/kg showed among the lowest clonal expansion.

Regarding this clone: As yet, its antigen is unknown.

The table came from immunoSEQ multiplex PCR; TCRdb's copy has only in-frame clones and leaves some out. The sample lists approximately 80,000 clones; less than 95% were seen once. V gave up 10 bases and J gave up 8 bases; unmatched junction bases: 13. The CDR3 is made up of 14 amino acids. Germline assignment: CDR1 MNHEY and CDR2 SVGAGI. The sequence came from an adult with an advanced solid tumor such as melanoma, head and neck, liver or kidney cancer. Here the sequenced sample was CD4+ or CD8+ T cells sorted from blood, taken in a trial of the OX40 agonist ivuxolimab. V gene TRBV6-5 combines with J gene TRBJ1-5, with 8 bases that match TRBD1. The DNA of the CDR3 is TGTGCCACCAAACGGACAGGGAGGGTCGAGCCCCAGCATTTT. Its protein is CATKRTGRVEPQHF.